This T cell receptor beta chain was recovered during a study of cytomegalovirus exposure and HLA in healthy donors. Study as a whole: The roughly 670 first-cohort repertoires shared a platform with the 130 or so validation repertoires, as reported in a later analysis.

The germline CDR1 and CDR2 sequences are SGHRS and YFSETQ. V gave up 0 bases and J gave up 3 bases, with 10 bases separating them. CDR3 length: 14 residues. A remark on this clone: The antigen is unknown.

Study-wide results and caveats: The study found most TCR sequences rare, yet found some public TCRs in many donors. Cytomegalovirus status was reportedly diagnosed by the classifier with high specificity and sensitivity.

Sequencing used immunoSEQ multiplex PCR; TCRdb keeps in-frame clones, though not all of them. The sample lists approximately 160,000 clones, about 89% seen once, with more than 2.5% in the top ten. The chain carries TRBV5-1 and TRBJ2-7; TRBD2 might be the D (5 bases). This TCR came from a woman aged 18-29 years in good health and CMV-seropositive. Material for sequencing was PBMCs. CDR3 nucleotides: TGCGCCAGCAGCTTGGGGTCGGCGGGCTACGAGCAGTACTTC. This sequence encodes CASSLGSAGYEQYF.